These 32 T cell receptor beta chains were all obtained from the same sample, sequenced in a study of T cells in Graves' hyperthyroidism and ophthalmopathy. The CDR3 regions of TCR beta were amplified from RNA transcripts. TCR CDR3 underwent first-round RT-PCR with the HTBI primer set. TCRdb itself ran the multiplex PCR reads through MiXCR, one entry per CDR3 protein. The table lists 380,000 or so distinct CDR3 sequences, about a fifth of them singletons, with 3.7% in the top ten. The source material was blood. The receptors here all came from a woman in her late teens or twenties with Graves' hyperthyroidism.

This clonotype was counted many times. The J gene is TRBJ1-1, the V gene TRBV4-1; D gene uncertain. The ends were cut back, 4 bases at V and 5 bases at J, with 14 bases in the middle. The germline V gene has CDR1 MGHRA and CDR2 YSYEKL. The CDR3 loop spans 14 amino acids. Written as DNA, the CDR3 is TGCGCCAGCAGCCCACAGATCTATGCGACTGAAGCTTTCTTT. Its translation: CASSPQIYATEAFF.

This clonotype was counted at least ten times. The J gene is TRBJ1-2, the V gene TRBV5-1; D is uncertain. This CDR3 has 13 residues. Deletions cut 2 bases from V and 4 bases from J, with 9 bases between. Germline V gives CDR1 SGHRS, CDR2 YFSETQ. In nucleotides, the CDR3 is TGCGCCAGCAGCTTAGATCCGATCTATGGCTACACCTTC. This encodes CASSLDPIYGYTF.

This clonotype was found once. A read error may be the cause here, since a much bigger clone is one base away. Because the CDR3's place on the DNA is in doubt, the DNA is left out and the CDR3 is given as listed by TCRdb. The rearrangement joins TRBV6-1 to TRBJ1-5; the table calls TRBD1, which could not be checked here. The CDR3 spans 14 residues, counting both ends. The germline V gene encodes CDR1 MNHNS and CDR2 SASEGT. CDR3 sequence: CASRGVGPGGREHF.

This clonotype was observed at least ten times. J is TRBJ2-7 and V is TRBV11-2, with a tentative D call TRBD1 (6 bases). There are 16 residues in the CDR3. Germline CDR1 reads SGHAT; CDR2 reads FQNNGV. V was clipped by 1 base and J by 5 bases, with 18 bases between them. The CDR3: CASSLGRRYRAHEQYF. CDR3 nucleotide sequence: TGTGCCAGCAGCTTAGGGAGGCGATACAGGGCCCACGAGCAGTACTTC.

This clonotype appeared a few times. The rearrangement uses TRBV4-2 and TRBJ2-2; no reliable D call. From germline, CDR1 is LGHNA and CDR2 YNFKEQ. Trimming pared 1 base from V and 0 bases from J, leaving 6 bases between. The CDR3 is made up of 15 amino acids. CDR3 DNA: TGTGCCAGCAGCCAAGGGAACTCGAACACCGGGGAGCTGTTTTTT. Translated: CASSQGNSNTGELFF.

This clonotype has just a few counts. V is TRBV20-1 and J is TRBJ2-7; 10 nucleotides agree with TRBD1. Per the germline V gene, CDR1 is DFQATT and CDR2 is SNEGSKA (reference sequence). Losses at the gene ends were 3 bases for V and 5 bases for J; bases not matched to a gene: 1. The CDR3 runs 12 residues. CDR3 DNA sequence: TGCAGTGCTAGGACAGGGGGCGACGAGCAGTACTTC. Encoded protein: CSARTGGDEQYF.

Many counts were recorded for this clonotype. This sequence joins TRBV10-3 and TRBJ2-7; 7 bases are shared with TRBD1. The V and J ends lost 3 bases and 0 bases, in that order; junction bases with no gene match: 5. Germline-derived CDR1 and CDR2 are ENHRY and SYGVKD. This CDR3 is 15 amino acids long. The CDR3 loop reads CAISERQGFSYEQYF. The CDR3 DNA is TGTGCCATCAGTGAAAGACAGGGCTTCTCCTACGAGCAGTACTTC.

This clonotype was seen just once. This chain links TRBV20-1 with TRBJ1-2; 9 nucleotides agree with TRBD1. V shed 5 bases, J shed 2 bases, and the junction held 9 bases outside the gene matches. Germline values: CDR1 DFQATT, CDR2 SNEGSKA (reference sequence). The CDR3 length is 15 residues. The CDR3: CSAGQGTTMNYGYTF. In DNA, the CDR3 is TGCAGTGCTGGACAGGGGACCACTATGAACTATGGCTACACCTTC.

There are many counts of this clonotype. V and J are TRBV12-3 or TRBV12-4 and TRBJ2-7; D uncertain. The V and J ends lost 6 bases and 5 bases respectively, with 11 bases between them. CDR3 size: 12 residues. CDR3 DNA sequence: TGTGCCAGCAGCCCCGACCGTGACGAGCAGTACTTC. This encodes CASSPDRDEQYF.

This clonotype was detected ten times or more. This chain uses TRBV19 with TRBJ1-1; 8 positions match TRBD1. V lost 4 bases, J lost 4 bases, and 5 bases stayed unmatched. The CDR3 sequence is 14 residues long. CDR1 and CDR2 from the germline V gene are LNHDA and SQIVND (reference sequence). CDR3 sequence (DNA): TGTGCCAGTAGTACCGACAGGGGCGGCACTGAAGCTTTCTTT. Protein sequence: CASSTDRGGTEAFF.

This clonotype appeared many times. This chain joins TRBV20-1 and TRBJ2-7; D is unclear. Germline assignment: CDR1 DFQATT and CDR2 SNEGSKA (reference sequence). V was shortened by 6 bases and J by 4 bases, with 16 bases between the two germline ends. This CDR3 comprises 13 residues. The DNA of the CDR3 is TGCAGTGCCAGAACAGTTTCTTCTTACGAGCAGTACTTC. It translates to CSARTVSSYEQYF.

The CDR3 DNA sequence: TGCGCCAGCAGCTTTGGGACAGGGGGCGACGAGCAGTACTTC. It yields the protein CASSFGTGGDEQYF. This chain joins TRBV5-1 and TRBJ2-7, with TRBD1 identical over 12 bases. This CDR3 contains 14 residues. The germline CDR1 and CDR2 sequences are SGHRS and YFSETQ. J was trimmed by 5 bases and V by 2 bases; bases with no gene match: 2.

On this clonotype itself: No conserved phenylalanine or tryptophan ends this CDR3, so it is likely a read error. V gene TRBV15 combines with J gene TRBJ2-5; TRBD1 matches 8 bases. There are 13 residues in the CDR3. Germline trimming cut 4 bases from V and 5 bases from J; bases unmatched to any gene: 3. The V gene's germline CDR1 is LNHNV and CDR2 YYDKDF (reference sequence). The CDR3 loop reads CATSTRTGETQYS. The CDR3 DNA reads as TGTGCCACCAGCACCCGGACAGGGGAGACCCAGTACTCC.

This sequence joins TRBV6-2 or TRBV6-3 and TRBJ2-4; D uncertain. The CDR3 length is 14 residues. With 6 bases removed from V and 6 bases from J, the gap between germline ends came to 15 bases. From germline, CDR1 is MNHEY and CDR2 SVGEGT. CDR3 bases: TGTGCCAGCAGAATGCAATGGGGAATAAACATTCAGTACTTC. This encodes CASRMQWGINIQYF.

This clonotype was seen only a few times. V usage is TRBV18 and J usage is TRBJ2-5; 8 bases map to TRBD2. Germline V gene lookup returns CDR1 KGHSH and CDR2 LQKENI. The ends lost 2 bases at V and 5 bases at J; junction bases unmatched: 7. This CDR3 region has 15 residues. In DNA, the CDR3 is TGTGCCAGCTCACCAAACCAGCGGGGGTTGGAGACCCAGTACTTC. Translation: CASSPNQRGLETQYF.

This clonotype was counted many times. J is TRBJ2-7 and V is TRBV6-1; TRBD1 agrees at 7 bases. The trim removed 7 bases at V and 5 bases at J, leaving 8 bases unmatched. This CDR3 contains 13 residues. Germline assignment: CDR1 MNHNS and CDR2 SASEGT. CDR3 in DNA: TGTGCCAGCACTGACAGGGCAACGGACGAGCAGTACTTC. Encoded protein: CASTDRATDEQYF.

This clonotype came up many times. V and J are TRBV20-1 and TRBJ1-2; no reliable D call. This CDR3 is 17 amino acids long. Germline CDR1 and CDR2: DFQATT and SNEGSKA (reference sequence). Trimming cost V 3 bases and J 3 bases, with 23 bases left between them. CDR3 in DNA: TGCAGTGCTAGTACCGCGTCTACTCGCTTGCGTTACTATGGCTACACCTTC. As protein: CSASTASTRLRYYGYTF.

This clonotype was detected only a few times. The CDR3 DNA is TGCAGCGTCCCGCCGGGACTAGCGATACAAGAGACCCAGTACTTC. This translates into CSVPPGLAIQETQYF. The genes are TRBV29-1 and TRBJ2-5; 10 nucleotides line up with TRBD2. CDR1 SQVTM and CDR2 ANQGSEA come from the germline V gene. V trimming: 6 bases; J trimming: 2 bases; junction bases outside the gene matches: 9. The CDR3 length is 15 residues.

This clonotype was seen repeatedly, ten times or more. The chain uses TRBV27 and TRBJ2-7, with D perhaps matching TRBD1 or TRBD2 (5 bases each). V was clipped by 6 bases and J by 6 bases, with 18 bases between them. The CDR3 length is 14 residues. Germline CDR1 MNHEY, CDR2 SMNVEV (reference sequence). CDR3 sequence: CASRPGTAASEQYF. The CDR3 nucleotides are TGTGCCAGCAGACCCGGGACGGCCGCCTCCGAGCAGTACTTC.

The table lists this clonotype with many counts. V gene TRBV6-5 combines with J gene TRBJ2-7, with D tentatively TRBD1 or TRBD2 (5 bases each). Looked up from germline, CDR1 is MNHEY and CDR2 is SVGAGI. The CDR3 spans 14 residues. V shed 2 bases and J shed 3 bases, with 11 bases lying between them. This chain's CDR3 is CASSYRDGFYEQYF. CDR3 DNA: TGTGCCAGCAGTTACCGGGACGGATTCTACGAGCAGTACTTC.

Ten or more counts support this clonotype. This chain connects TRBV16 to TRBJ1-5; the match to TRBD1 covers 7 bases. V shed 1 base and J 0 bases; nucleotides not matched to a gene: 3. This CDR3 is built from 16 residues. Germline assignment: CDR1 KGHSY and CDR2 FQNENV. CDR3 sequence: CASSQFQGDSNQPQHF. DNA of the CDR3: TGTGCCAGCAGCCAATTTCAGGGGGATAGCAATCAGCCCCAGCATTTT. The full variable domain, rest sourced from reference TRBV16 and TRBJ1-5, is GEEVAQTPKHLVRGEGQKAKLYCAPIKGHSYVFWYQQVLKNEFKFLISFQNENVFDETGMPKERFSAKCLPNSPCSLEIQATKLEDSAVYFCASSQFQGDSNQPQHFGDGTRLSIL.

This clonotype was seen many times. The J gene is TRBJ2-5, the V gene TRBV10-3, with TRBD1 matching 9 bases. Losses at the gene ends were 6 bases for V and 2 bases for J; bases not matched to a gene: 10. CDR3 length equals 16 residues. CDR1 is ENHRY and CDR2 is SYGVKD in the germline V gene. The CDR3 DNA follows: TGTGCCATCAGGGCCGACAGGGGGGGATCACAAGAGACCCAGTACTTC. This translates into CAIRADRGGSQETQYF.

The CDR3: CASSPVGTGGYGYTF. DNA for the CDR3: TGTGCCAGCAGTCCCGTCGGGACAGGGGGCTATGGCTACACCTTC. The chain couples TRBV6-1 to TRBJ1-2; 11 bases are shared with TRBD1. This CDR3 is 15 amino acids long. Trimming at V came to 5 bases and at J to 4 bases, leaving 6 bases not matched to a gene. Germline-derived CDR1 and CDR2 are MNHNS and SASEGT.

The sample holds a few counts of this clonotype. The V call is TRBV2, the J call TRBJ2-5; D may be TRBD2 (5 bases). V lost 8 bases, J lost 1 base, and 8 bases lay in between. Germline V gene data show CDR1 as SNHLY and CDR2 as FYNNEI. This CDR3 has 12 amino acids. In nucleotides, the CDR3 is TGTGCCAGCGACGGGGTCCAAGAGACCCAGTACTTC. Its translation is CASDGVQETQYF.

The sample holds many counts of this clonotype. The chain uses TRBV6-1 and TRBJ1-2; 8 bases map to TRBD1. J gave up 4 bases and V 4 bases, and 14 bases lay outside the gene matches. CDR3 length: 17 amino acids. CDR1 is MNHNS, CDR2 SASEGT, per germline. This CDR3 reads CASSGIGQGRIGYGYTF. As DNA, the CDR3 is TGTGCCAGCAGTGGGATTGGACAGGGAAGGATTGGCTATGGCTACACCTTC.

This clonotype has at least ten counts. The chain employs TRBV5-4 and TRBJ2-2, with D unresolved. Per germline, CDR1 SGHNT and CDR2 YYREEE (reference sequence). The CDR3 runs to 13 residues. V was trimmed by 1 base and J by 2 bases, leaving 3 bases between them. The CDR3, as DNA: TGTGCCAGCAGCTTGTTCAACACCGGGGAGCTGTTTTTT. As protein: CASSLFNTGELFF.

The J gene is TRBJ2-5, the V gene TRBV5-1, with D perhaps matching TRBD1 (5 bases). Germline lookup yields CDR1 SGHRS and CDR2 YFSETQ. Trimming removed 4 bases at V and 5 bases at J, with 15 bases between. The CDR3 sequence is 14 residues long. In DNA form, the CDR3 reads TGCGCCAGCAGCGGCCAGGGTTTTGAGGAGACCCAGTACTTC. As protein: CASSGQGFEETQYF.

Ten or more counts support this clonotype. The chain links TRBV20-1 to TRBJ2-7, with TRBD2 identical over 15 bases. The CDR3 has 16 residues. Trimming at V came to 3 bases and at J to 4 bases, leaving 7 bases not matched to a gene. Germline CDR1 DFQATT, CDR2 SNEGSKA (reference sequence). In DNA, the CDR3 is TGCAGTGCTAGGAGCCAAGGACTAGCGGGGGGGTACGAGCAGTACTTC. Encoded protein: CSARSQGLAGGYEQYF.

The rearrangement uses TRBV5-1 and TRBJ2-3, with D possibly being TRBD1 or TRBD2 (5 bases each). The CDR3 is 14 amino acids. Looked up from germline, CDR1 is SGHRS and CDR2 is YFSETQ. V lost 4 bases to trimming and J lost 2 bases, with 11 bases between them. For the CDR3, the DNA is TGCGCCAGCAGCGCCGGGGCCGCCACAGATACGCAGTATTTT. It translates to CASSAGAATDTQYF. Based on the CDR3 plus reference TRBV5-1 and TRBJ2-3, the full variable domain is KAGVTQTPRYLIKTRGQQVTLSCSPISGHRSVSWYQQTPGQGLQFLFEYFSETQRNKGNFPGRFSGRQFSNSRSEMNVSTLELGDSALYLCASSAGAATDTQYFGPGTRLTVL.

Of note for this clonotype: A much more abundant neighbour one base away suggests this may be a read error. The chain uses TRBV11-2 and TRBJ2-5; D call uncertain. This CDR3 spans 16 amino acids. Germline V CDR1 and CDR2: SGHAT, FQNNGV. In DNA, the CDR3 is TGTGCCAGCATCTTACCCCCCCCGGCCCCGAGGGAGACCCAGTACTTC. Translation gives CASILPPPAPRETQYF. The full variable domain, rest sourced from reference TRBV11-2 and TRBJ2-5, is EAGVAQSPRYKIIEKRQSVAFWCNPISGHATLYWYQQILGQGPKLLIQFQNNGVVDDSQLPKDRFSAERLKGVDSTLKIQPAKLEDSAVYLCASILPPPAPRETQYFGPGTRLLVL.

This clonotype was seen a handful of times. The chain combines TRBV9 with TRBJ2-5; possibly TRBD2 for D (7 bases). From germline, CDR1 is SGDLS and CDR2 YYNGEE. V was clipped by 4 bases and J by 2 bases, with 18 bases between them. CDR3 size: 16 residues. The CDR3 is CASSPGWRGPQETQYF. CDR3 sequence (DNA): TGTGCCAGCAGCCCAGGTTGGCGGGGGCCACAAGAGACCCAGTACTTC.

In its sample, this clonotype was seen many times. The gene calls are TRBV28 and TRBJ1-2, with 12 bases fitting TRBD1. The CDR3 extends over 18 amino acids. The ends lost 5 bases at V and 0 bases at J; junction bases unmatched: 10. The germline gives CDR1 MDHEN, CDR2 SYDVKM. The CDR3 loop reads CASSLPGTGGKANYGYTF. The CDR3 nucleotides are TGTGCCAGCAGTCTACCCGGGACAGGGGGCAAAGCTAACTATGGCTACACCTTC.